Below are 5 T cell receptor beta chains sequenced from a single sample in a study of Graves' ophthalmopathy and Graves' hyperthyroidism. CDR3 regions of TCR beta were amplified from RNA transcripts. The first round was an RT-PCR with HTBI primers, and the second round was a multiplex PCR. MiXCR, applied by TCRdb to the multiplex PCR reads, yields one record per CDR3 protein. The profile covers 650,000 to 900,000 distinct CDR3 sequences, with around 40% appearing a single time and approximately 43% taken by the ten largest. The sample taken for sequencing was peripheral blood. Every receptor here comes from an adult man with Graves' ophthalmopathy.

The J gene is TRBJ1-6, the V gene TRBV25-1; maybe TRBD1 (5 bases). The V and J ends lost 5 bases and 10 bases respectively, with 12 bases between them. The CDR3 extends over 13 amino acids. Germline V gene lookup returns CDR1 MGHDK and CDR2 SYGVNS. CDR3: CASSPLGGSPLHF. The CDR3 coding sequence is TGTGCCAGCAGTCCCCTCGGGGGATCACCCCTCCACTTT.

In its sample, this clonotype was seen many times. Written as DNA, the CDR3 is TGTGCCAGCAGTGTTGACAATTTGAACACTGAAGCTTTCTTT. This sequence encodes CASSVDNLNTEAFF. J is TRBJ1-1 and V is TRBV2; D unresolved. The CDR3 loop spans 14 amino acids. The germline CDR1 and CDR2 sequences are SNHLY and FYNNEI. V was trimmed by 4 bases and J by 0 bases, leaving 9 bases between them.

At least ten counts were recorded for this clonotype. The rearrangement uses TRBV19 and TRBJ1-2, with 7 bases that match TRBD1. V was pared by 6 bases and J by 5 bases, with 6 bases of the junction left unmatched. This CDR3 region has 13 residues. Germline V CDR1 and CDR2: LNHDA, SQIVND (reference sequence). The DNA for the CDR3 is TGTGCCAGTAGCGCGACAGGGAGGTATGGCTACACCTTC. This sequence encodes CASSATGRYGYTF. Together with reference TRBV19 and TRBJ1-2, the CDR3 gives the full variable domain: DGGITQSPKYLFRKEGQNVTLSCEQNLNHDAMYWYRQDPGQGLRLIYYSQIVNDFQKGDIAEGYSVSREKKESFPLTVTSAQKNPTAFYLCASSATGRYGYTFGSGTRLTVV.

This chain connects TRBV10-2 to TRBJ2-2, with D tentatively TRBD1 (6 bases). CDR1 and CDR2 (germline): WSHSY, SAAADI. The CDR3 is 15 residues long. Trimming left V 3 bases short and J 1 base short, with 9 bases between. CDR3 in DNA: TGCGCCAGCAGTGAACCAGGGGAGAACACCGGGGAGCTGTTTTTT. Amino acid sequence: CASSEPGENTGELFF.

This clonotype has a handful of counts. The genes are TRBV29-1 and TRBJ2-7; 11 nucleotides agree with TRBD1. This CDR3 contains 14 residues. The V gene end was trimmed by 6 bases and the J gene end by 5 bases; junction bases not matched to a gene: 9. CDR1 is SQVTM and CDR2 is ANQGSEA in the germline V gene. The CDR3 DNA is TGCAGCGTGGGGGGACCGGGACAGGGGGACGAGCAGTACTTC. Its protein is CSVGGPGQGDEQYF.